This T cell receptor (beta chain) was identified in a study of molecular identifiers for immune sequencing clone quantification. Germline V gene lookup returns CDR1 MNHEY and CDR2 SVGAGI. V lost 6 bases to trimming and J lost 2 bases; unmatched junction nucleotides: 13. The CDR3 runs 17 residues. Using its own MiXCR run on the PCR reads, TCRdb lists one record per CDR3 protein. The sample lists approximately 10,000 distinct CDR3 sequences, around a fifth occurring once. This clonotype qualifies as medium-sized. The source of this sequence is a human donor in good health. Some libraries in this study had Jurkat cell RNA spiked in. Sequenced sample: naive CD8+ T cells from blood, with Jurkat cell RNA spiked in. Subset specified: FACS-sorted CD8+CD4-CCR7+CD45RA+ naive T cells. The V and J genes are TRBV6-5 and TRBJ2-3; 8 bases align to TRBD1. The CDR3 spells CASRDPFDRGNTDTQYF. The CDR3 DNA reads as TGTGCCAGCAGAGACCCTTTCGACAGGGGTAACACAGATACGCAGTATTTT.